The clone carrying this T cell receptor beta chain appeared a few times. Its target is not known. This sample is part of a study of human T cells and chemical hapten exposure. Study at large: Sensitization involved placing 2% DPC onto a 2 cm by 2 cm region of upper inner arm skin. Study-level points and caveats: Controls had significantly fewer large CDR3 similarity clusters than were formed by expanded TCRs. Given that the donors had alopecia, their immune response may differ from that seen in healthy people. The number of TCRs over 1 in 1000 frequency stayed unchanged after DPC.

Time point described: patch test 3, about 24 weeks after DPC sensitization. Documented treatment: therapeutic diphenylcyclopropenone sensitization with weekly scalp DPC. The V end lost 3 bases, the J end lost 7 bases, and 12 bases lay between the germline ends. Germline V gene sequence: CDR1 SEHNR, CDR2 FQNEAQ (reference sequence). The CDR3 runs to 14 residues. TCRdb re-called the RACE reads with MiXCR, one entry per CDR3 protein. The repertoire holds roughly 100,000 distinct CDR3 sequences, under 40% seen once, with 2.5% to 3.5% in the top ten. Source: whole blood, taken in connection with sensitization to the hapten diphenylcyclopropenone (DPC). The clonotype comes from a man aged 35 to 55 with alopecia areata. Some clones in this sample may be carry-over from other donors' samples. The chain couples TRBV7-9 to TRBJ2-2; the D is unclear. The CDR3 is CASSLTVSNGELFF. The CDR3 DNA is TGTGCCAGCAGCTTGACGGTCTCTAACGGGGAGCTGTTTTTT.